This record concerns one T cell receptor beta chain sequence. What it binds is unknown. V was clipped by 9 bases and J by 5 bases; unmatched bases: 10. CDR1 and CDR2 from the germline V gene are SGHNT and YYREEE (reference sequence). The CDR3 consists of 13 residues. This sample was included in a study of shared clonotypes between healthy human individuals. About the study: A donor's plate count was three for CD4 naive and three for CD4 memory; CD8 naive had two and CD8 memory one. Whole-study results and caveats: Clonotype sharing among donors was expected to depend on sequencing depth. Blood was the only sampled material, and tissue repertoires likely differ. Some naive CD4 clonotypes, 4% to 6%, turned up in common across a handful of donors.

The table came from immunoSEQ multiplex PCR; TCRdb's copy has only in-frame clones and leaves some out. The profile shows approximately 2,000,000 clones, around 93% of them singletons. This chain links TRBV5-4 with TRBJ1-2; 7 nucleotides match TRBD1. This sequence was found in a man aged 18 to 29 in good health. Some clones in this sample may be carry-over from other donors' samples. Sample: naive CD4+ T cells from PBMCs. The subset is: CD45RA+ positively selected. CDR3 protein: CATDRDGSYGYTF. The CDR3 bases are TGTGCCACTGACAGGGATGGGTCGTATGGCTACACCTTC. The full variable domain, in which reference TRBV5-4 and TRBJ1-2 provide the parts outside the CDR3, is ETGVTQSPTHLIKTRGQQVTLRCSSQSGHNTVSWYQQALGQGPQFIFQYYREEENGRGNFPPRFSGLQFPNYSSELNVNALELDDSALYLCATDRDGSYGYTFGSGTRLTVV.